These 4 T cell receptor beta chains were all obtained from the same sample, sequenced in a study of blood T cell repertoires in COVID-19. Clones were read by immunoSEQ multiplex PCR, and TCRdb kept only the in-frame ones, dropping some. The sample contains about 490,000 clones, approximately 85% of which appear only once. The sequencing input was peripheral blood. These receptors came from a human donor in a cohort sampled during active COVID-19.

Here the CDR3 DNA reads TGTGCCAGCAGCTTGGACGGAACGGGCACTGAAGCTTTCTTT. Its protein is CASSLDGTGTEAFF. The chain links TRBV5-6 to TRBJ1-1; D not certain. There are 14 residues in the CDR3. The germline CDR1 and CDR2 sequences are SGHDT and YYEEEE. The V end lost 0 bases, the J end lost 4 bases, and 10 bases lay between the germline ends.

This clone appeared a few times. The CDR3 sequence: CASSSRQGANTEAFF. CDR3 nucleotide sequence: TGTGCCAGCAGCTCAAGACAGGGGGCAAACACTGAAGCTTTCTTT. V gene TRBV5-4 combines with J gene TRBJ1-1, with TRBD1 matching 10 bases. J gave up 2 bases and V 3 bases, and 4 bases lay outside the gene matches. The CDR3 has 15 amino acids. The germline gives CDR1 SGHNT, CDR2 YYREEE (reference sequence).

The chain is built from TRBV7-8 and TRBJ2-7; 8 bases fit TRBD2. CDR1 is SGHVS and CDR2 is FQNEAQ in the germline V gene. The CDR3 extends over 16 amino acids. V shed 3 bases and J 3 bases; nucleotides not matched to a gene: 10. CDR3 sequence reads: CASSLFRREEVYEQYF. CDR3 bases: TGTGCCAGCAGCTTGTTCAGGCGGGAGGAGGTCTACGAGCAGTACTTC.

This clone showed up just once. J is TRBJ1-1 and V is TRBV5-4; D possibly corresponds to TRBD1 (6 bases). Per germline, CDR1 SGHNT and CDR2 YYREEE (reference sequence). Trimming cost V 4 bases and J 1 base, with 11 bases left between them. The CDR3 length is 14 residues. The CDR3 protein is CASSPTGRNTEAFF. The CDR3 DNA sequence: TGTGCCAGCAGCCCTACAGGGAGGAACACTGAAGCTTTCTTT.